These T cell receptor beta chains were read from a single sample in a study of OX40 agonist ivuxolimab in advanced cancers. Produced via immunoSEQ multiplex PCR; TCRdb's table is partial and in-frame only. The table has fewer than 70,000 clones, approximately 90% seen once. The source material was CD4+ or CD8+ T cells sorted from blood, sampled in a trial of the OX40 agonist ivuxolimab. These receptors were obtained from an adult with an advanced solid tumor such as melanoma, head and neck, liver or kidney cancer. Each CDR3 is given with its conserved first and last residue. The D gene is left open where the match is weak. A clone size is listed for some rows: how often the clone was seen (once, few, many), or a class if it is expanded.

d_call clone_size j_call v_call cdr3_nt cdr3_aa
TRBD1 once TRBJ1-1 TRBV10-3 TGTGCCATAGCACAGGGGAAAGTGAACACTGAAGCTTTCTTT CAIAQGKVNTEAFF
NA NA TRBJ1-5 TRBV7-2 TGTGCCAGCAGCTTAGATGGGGCGGGGGGCCCCACTCAGCCCCAGCATTTT CASSLDGAGGPTQPQHF
NA NA TRBJ2-7 TRBV18 TGTGCCAGCTCACCAGACAGGACAACTTACGAGCAGTACTTC CASSPDRTTYEQYF
NA NA TRBJ1-1 TRBV25-1 TGTGCCAGCAGTGTTATAGGGGCACGGAACACTGAAGCTTTCTTT CASSVIGARNTEAFF
NA NA TRBJ2-1 TRBV5-6 TGTGCCAGCAGCTTGTCCCTAGCTCTCGATGAGCAGTTCTTC CASSLSLALDEQFF
NA NA TRBJ1-3 TRBV4-3 TGCGCCAGCAGCCAAGATGTAGGAAACACCATATATTTT CASSQDVGNTIYF
NA NA TRBJ1-6 TRBV11-2 TGTGCCAGCAGCCGTCAGATGGGGGATTCACCCCTCCACTTT CASSRQMGDSPLHF
NA NA TRBJ1-2 TRBV9 TGTGCCAGCAGCGTCGACGACGGGGGCTATGGCTACACCTTC CASSVDDGGYGYTF
NA NA TRBJ2-3 TRBV19 TGTGCCAGTAGTCCCCAAGGTAGGGGAAGCACAGATACGCAGTATTTT CASSPQGRGSTDTQYF
NA NA TRBJ2-6 TRBV5-6 TGTGCCAGCAGCCCGGGCTCTGGGGCCAACGTCCTGACTTTC CASSPGSGANVLTF
NA NA TRBJ2-3 TRBV28 TGTGCCAGCAGTCGAAGCGTCACAAGAGGGACGACGCAGTATTTT CASSRSVTRGTTQYF
NA NA TRBJ2-3 TRBV2 TGTGCCAGCAGTGGAGAGGGGGGTTTAGGTAGGAGCACAGATACGCAGTATTTT CASSGEGGLGRSTDTQYF
TRBD1 few TRBJ1-2 TRBV5-4 TGTGCCAGCAGCTCCGGGACAGGGGGTTGGTCATCCTATGGCTACACCTTC CASSSGTGGWSSYGYTF
TRBD1 NA TRBJ2-2 TRBV14 TGTGCCAGCAGCCGTCAGGGGGCGAGGACCGGGGAGCTGTTTTTT CASSRQGARTGELFF
TRBD1 NA TRBJ1-6 TRBV7-2 TGTGCCAGCAGCTTAGTACAGGGGGCAGGATCACCCCTCCACTTT CASSLVQGAGSPLHF
TRBD2 NA TRBJ2-1 TRBV28 TGTGCCAGCACCATGGGTGGTAGCGGGAGGGTTTGGGAGCAGTTCTTC CASTMGGSGRVWEQFF
NA NA TRBJ2-3 TRBV19 TGTGCCAGTAGTATAGCGGGGGGCACAGATACGCAGTATTTT CASSIAGGTDTQYF